This T cell receptor beta chain was identified in a study of T cell changes during pregnancy in multiple sclerosis. The method was immunoSEQ multiplex PCR; TCRdb's version includes in-frame clones alone and lacks a portion of them. The sample yields approximately 44,000 clones, approximately 90% seen once. The CDR3 has 14 amino acids. The V gene lost 5 bases and the J gene lost 0 bases, with 8 bases spanning the gap. Germline V gene lookup returns CDR1 LNHDA and CDR2 SQIVND (reference sequence). The source is a female donor with multiple sclerosis, enrolled in a pregnancy study. The chain links TRBV19 to TRBJ1-5, with D uncertain. The source material was CD8+ T cells from peripheral blood mononuclear cells, sampled in the third trimester of pregnancy. Written as DNA, the CDR3 is TGTGCCAGTAGTTCCTTTTATAGCAATCAGCCCCAGCATTTT. This translates into CASSSFYSNQPQHF.